One sample yielded the 27 T cell receptor beta chains listed below, sequenced in a study of T cells in tuberculosis. TCRdb keeps only in-frame clones here, not all; method: immunoSEQ multiplex PCR. The sample has about 35,000 clones; roughly 92% are singletons. Sequencing was done on a sample of PBMCs. Receptors were obtained from a donor aged 5 to 30 with latent tuberculosis or without tuberculosis infection.

This chain uses TRBV7-2 with TRBJ1-2; D is possibly TRBD1 (6 bases). V was cut by 0 bases and J by 3 bases, with 8 bases left in between. The germline CDR1 and CDR2 sequences are SGHTA and FQGNSA. CDR3 length: 14 residues. In DNA form, the CDR3 reads TGTGCCAGCAGCTTAGCTCACAGGGACTATGGCTACACCTTC. This codes for CASSLAHRDYGYTF.

This chain joins TRBV5-1 and TRBJ1-2; D is uncertain. The V end lost 4 bases, the J end lost 5 bases, and 12 bases lay between the germline ends. The CDR3 spans 13 residues. Germline CDR1 reads SGHRS; CDR2 reads YFSETQ. The CDR3, as DNA: TGCGCCAGCAGCCCGGACGGGGTATATGGCTACACCTTC. This sequence encodes CASSPDGVYGYTF.

This chain joins TRBV11-2 and TRBJ2-1, with D perhaps matching TRBD1 (6 bases). Germline V gene data show CDR1 as SGHAT and CDR2 as FQNNGV. V lost 1 base and J 0 bases, leaving 13 bases between the germline ends. The CDR3 loop spans 17 amino acids. The CDR3 DNA sequence: TGTGCCAGCAGCTTAGGAGGGGGACGTGACTCCTACAATGAGCAGTTCTTC. Amino acid sequence: CASSLGGGRDSYNEQFF.

The CDR3 protein is CASSLPRGTGGYRNIQYF. CDR3 nucleotides: TGCGCCAGCAGCTTGCCCCGAGGGACAGGGGGCTATCGGAACATTCAGTACTTC. This chain connects TRBV5-1 to TRBJ2-4; 12 nucleotides line up with TRBD1. Germline loops: CDR1 SGHRS, CDR2 YFSETQ. J gave up 7 bases and V 1 base, and 12 bases lay outside the gene matches. The CDR3 loop spans 18 amino acids. The whole variable domain, remainder taken from reference TRBV5-1 and TRBJ2-4, is KAGVTQTPRYLIKTRGQQVTLSCSPISGHRSVSWYQQTPGQGLQFLFEYFSETQRNKGNFPGRFSGRQFSNSRSEMNVSTLELGDSALYLCASSLPRGTGGYRNIQYFGAGTRLSVL.

This clone was found once. The chain recombines TRBV4-2 with TRBJ2-1; TRBD2 matches at 9 bases. Germline lookup yields CDR1 LGHNA and CDR2 YNFKEQ. There are 14 residues in the CDR3. V shed 1 base, J shed 10 bases, and the junction held 5 bases outside the gene matches. The CDR3, as DNA: TGTGCCAGCAGCCAAGCGAGGGCGGGGGGGGAGCAGTTCTTC. The encoded protein is CASSQARAGGEQFF.

V gene TRBV9 combines with J gene TRBJ2-2; D is possibly TRBD1 (6 bases). This CDR3 region has 14 residues. CDR1 SGDLS and CDR2 YYNGEE come from the germline V gene. Trimming stripped 2 bases from V and 4 bases from J, with 9 bases between. This chain's CDR3 is CASSVTGTTGELFF. The CDR3 DNA reads TGTGCCAGCAGCGTCACAGGGACCACCGGGGAGCTGTTTTTT. Variable domain in full (rest from reference TRBV9 and TRBJ2-2): DSGVTQTPKHLITATGQRVTLRCSPRSGDLSVYWYQQSLDQGLQFLIQYYNGEERAKGNILERFSAQQFPDLHSELNLSSLELGDSALYFCASSVTGTTGELFFGEGSRLTVL.

This clone was counted between two and nine times. The CDR3 spells CASWGGGYNEQFF. The CDR3 DNA sequence: TGTGCCAGCTGGGGCGGGGGCTACAATGAGCAGTTCTTC. V usage is TRBV9 and J usage is TRBJ2-1, with 7 bases fitting TRBD2. Per the germline V gene, CDR1 is SGDLS and CDR2 is YYNGEE. V dropped 7 bases and J dropped 3; count of bases not matched to a gene: 4. The CDR3 contains 13 residues.

The chain employs TRBV7-2 and TRBJ1-5; no clear D gene. Trimming removed 2 bases at V and 4 bases at J, with 9 bases between. The CDR3 extends over 14 amino acids. CDR1 is SGHTA and CDR2 is FQGNSA in the germline V gene. The CDR3 DNA is TGTGCCAGCAGCTTACTTTTCCCGAATCAGCCCCAGCATTTT. This codes for CASSLLFPNQPQHF. Drawing the rest from reference TRBV7-2 and TRBJ1-5, the complete variable domain is GAGVSQSPSNKVTEKGKDVELRCDPISGHTALYWYRQSLGQGLEFLIYFQGNSAPDKSGLPSDRFSAERTGGSVSTLTIQRTQQEDSAVYLCASSLLFPNQPQHFGDGTRLSIL.

The J gene is TRBJ1-3, the V gene TRBV19; the D gene is possibly TRBD1 (6 bases). Germline V lookup: CDR1 LNHDA, CDR2 SQIVND (reference sequence). V was clipped by 5 bases and J by 5 bases, with 16 bases between them. The CDR3 runs 15 residues. The CDR3 sequence is CASSHMGAGRNTIYF. CDR3 DNA: TGTGCCAGTAGTCATATGGGGGCCGGGCGAAACACCATATATTTT.

The V and J genes are TRBV7-3 and TRBJ2-1; TRBD2 is a possible D gene (5 bases). Trimming removed 5 bases from V and 7 bases from J, with 6 bases in between. Germline V CDR1 and CDR2: SGHTA, FQGTGA. CDR3 length: 11 amino acids. CDR3 sequence (DNA): TGTGCCAGCAGCCGGGGAAATGAGCAGTTCTTC. Protein: CASSRGNEQFF.

V usage is TRBV10-2 and J usage is TRBJ1-6; 7 bases are a match to TRBD1. Germline values: CDR1 WSHSY, CDR2 SAAADI. Trimming took 0 bases from V and 6 from J; bases not matched to a gene: 2. The CDR3 sequence is 15 residues long. The CDR3 here is CASSESTGTNSPLHF. The CDR3 bases are TGCGCCAGCAGTGAGTCGACAGGGACTAATTCACCCCTCCACTTT.

V is TRBV9 and J is TRBJ2-7; the D is unclear. CDR1 is SGDLS, CDR2 YYNGEE, per germline. Trimming took off 4 bases at V and 2 bases at J, with 16 bases between the two ends. The CDR3 has 15 amino acids. The CDR3 reads CASSLDWAITYEQYF. The CDR3 DNA is TGTGCCAGCAGCTTAGATTGGGCCATTACCTACGAGCAGTACTTC. The whole variable domain, filled in from reference TRBV9 and TRBJ2-7, reads DSGVTQTPKHLITATGQRVTLRCSPRSGDLSVYWYQQSLDQGLQFLIQYYNGEERAKGNILERFSAQQFPDLHSELNLSSLELGDSALYFCASSLDWAITYEQYFGPGTRLTVT.

The rearrangement uses TRBV27 and TRBJ1-6; no clear D. The CDR3 loop spans 18 amino acids. V was clipped by 2 bases and J by 7 bases, with 21 bases between them. The germline V gene encodes CDR1 MNHEY and CDR2 SMNVEV (reference sequence). The CDR3 loop is CASSLGRPGAVGNSPLHF. CDR3 DNA: TGTGCCAGCAGTTTAGGACGTCCGGGAGCCGTGGGGAATTCACCCCTCCACTTT.

The chain recombines TRBV19 with TRBJ1-2; 9 positions agree with TRBD1. V lost 5 bases, J lost 3 bases, and 7 bases stayed unmatched. Germline V gene sequence: CDR1 LNHDA, CDR2 SQIVND (reference sequence). This CDR3 region has 15 residues. CDR3 in DNA: TGTGCCAGTAGTTCACAGGGGGCGCTTGACTATGGCTACACCTTC. Residues: CASSSQGALDYGYTF.

This chain uses TRBV7-9 with TRBJ2-1, with 9 bases aligning to TRBD1. Germline loops: CDR1 SEHNR, CDR2 FQNEAQ (reference sequence). J gave up 4 bases and V 2 bases, and 6 bases lay outside the gene matches. The CDR3 extends over 16 amino acids. The CDR3 sequence: CASSLYGDREYNEQFF. The CDR3 DNA follows: TGTGCCAGCAGCTTATACGGGGACAGGGAGTACAATGAGCAGTTCTTC. The full variable domain, its missing parts supplied by reference TRBV7-9 and TRBJ2-1, is DTGVSQNPRHKITKRGQNVTFRCDPISEHNRLYWYRQTLGQGPEFLTYFQNEAQLEKSRLLSDRFSAERPKGSFSTLEIQRTEQGDSAMYLCASSLYGDREYNEQFFGPGTRLTVL.

This sequence joins TRBV7-9 and TRBJ2-7, with D perhaps matching TRBD1 (6 bases). The CDR3 runs to 14 residues. Germline V gives CDR1 SEHNR, CDR2 FQNEAQ (reference sequence). The germline V and J ends were trimmed by 5 bases and 2 bases, with 13 bases remaining between them. DNA for the CDR3: TGTGCCAGCAGCCCGGGACACGACACCTACGAGCAGTACTTC. This gives the protein CASSPGHDTYEQYF.

The chain couples TRBV5-6 to TRBJ1-5, with D possibly TRBD1 on 6 matching bases. V was shortened by 0 bases and J by 1 base, with 14 bases between the two germline ends. CDR3 size: 17 residues. Germline CDR1 and CDR2: SGHDT and YYEEEE. CDR3 coding DNA: TGTGCCAGCAGCTTGGCCTACAGGGAGGGAAGCAATCAGCCCCAGCATTTT. This encodes CASSLAYREGSNQPQHF.

This clone was observed a single time. V usage is TRBV5-6 and J usage is TRBJ2-3; 9 bases fit TRBD1. The J segment lost 4 bases and the V segment lost 4 bases, leaving 7 bases of the junction unmatched. This CDR3 comprises 15 residues. Germline V CDR1 and CDR2: SGHDT, YYEEEE. In nucleotides, the CDR3 is TGTGCCAGCAGCCCCGGGACAGGGTCCGCAGATACGCAGTATTTT. It yields the protein CASSPGTGSADTQYF.

The chain links TRBV29-1 to TRBJ1-1, with 10 bases matching TRBD1. The CDR3 loop spans 11 amino acids. From germline, CDR1 is SQVTM and CDR2 ANQGSEA. Trimming cost V 6 bases and J 6 bases; bases outside gene matches: 1. The CDR3 region has the DNA TGCAGCGTAGGACAGGGGGCTGAAGCTTTCTTT. Its translation is CSVGQGAEAFF.

Here the CDR3 reads CATSRYWGYTF. The CDR3 DNA sequence: TGTGCCACTTCGAGGTACTGGGGCTACACCTTC. The V and J genes are TRBV28 and TRBJ1-2; D uncertain. Germline CDR1 is MDHEN and CDR2 is SYDVKM. Trimming cost V 10 bases and J 8 bases, with 14 bases left between them. The CDR3 totals 11 residues.

DNA of the CDR3: TGTGCCAGCAGCTTAGTAACGAGGGCTGATGAGCAGTTCTTC. Amino acid sequence: CASSLVTRADEQFF. The gene calls are TRBV7-8 and TRBJ2-1, with D possibly being TRBD2 (5 bases). Germline V gene lookup returns CDR1 SGHVS and CDR2 FQNEAQ. The CDR3 extends over 14 amino acids. V was cut by 1 base and J by 8 bases, with 12 bases left in between.

The chain uses TRBV19 and TRBJ1-2, with a possible D match to TRBD1 (5 bases). The CDR3 contains 14 residues. Germline loops: CDR1 LNHDA, CDR2 SQIVND (reference sequence). The ends were cut back, 8 bases at V and 4 bases at J, with 17 bases in the middle. The CDR3 loop is CASSRQSSLYGYTF. The CDR3 DNA reads as TGTGCCAGTTCTCGACAGTCCAGCCTCTATGGCTACACCTTC.

The chain couples TRBV19 to TRBJ2-7; D is perhaps TRBD2 (5 bases). Per the germline V gene, CDR1 is LNHDA and CDR2 is SQIVND (reference sequence). The V end lost 5 bases, the J end lost 0 bases, and 11 bases lay between the germline ends. The CDR3 totals 14 residues. The DNA of the CDR3 is TGTGCCAGTAGTGCCGGGGAGTTCTCCTACGAGCAGTACTTC. Its protein product is CASSAGEFSYEQYF. Combining the CDR3 with reference TRBV19 and TRBJ2-7 gives the whole variable domain DGGITQSPKYLFRKEGQNVTLSCEQNLNHDAMYWYRQDPGQGLRLIYYSQIVNDFQKGDIAEGYSVSREKKESFPLTVTSAQKNPTAFYLCASSAGEFSYEQYFGPGTRLTVT.

The J gene is TRBJ2-7, the V gene TRBV4-2, with a tentative D call TRBD1 (5 bases). Trimming took 1 base from V and 3 from J, leaving 10 bases between them. The CDR3 totals 14 residues. Looked up from germline, CDR1 is LGHNA and CDR2 is YNFKEQ. CDR3 DNA sequence: TGTGCCAGCAGCCAAGTGGGGCAGGTCTACGAGCAGTACTTC. Translation: CASSQVGQVYEQYF.

J is TRBJ2-1 and V is TRBV11-2; 11 positions agree with TRBD2. The CDR3 has 15 amino acids. Germline V lookup: CDR1 SGHAT, CDR2 FQNNGV. V lost 1 base and J lost 8; bases outside the gene matches: 4. The CDR3 DNA reads as TGTGCCAGCAGCTTAGGACTAGCGGGGCTCGATGAGCAGTTCTTC. Translating gives CASSLGLAGLDEQFF.

The table lists this clone with a count of one. The genes are TRBV29-1 and TRBJ2-3; maybe TRBD1 (5 bases). CDR3 length equals 11 residues. Trimming pared 6 bases from V and 5 bases from J, leaving 9 bases between. Per germline, CDR1 SQVTM and CDR2 ANQGSEA. The CDR3 bases are TGCAGCGTAGACCAGGGAGATACGCAGTATTTT. Its translation: CSVDQGDTQYF.

The genes are TRBV5-1 and TRBJ1-5, with 10 bases fitting TRBD1. CDR1 is SGHRS and CDR2 is YFSETQ in the germline V gene. The CDR3 is 18 amino acids. The J segment lost 0 bases and the V segment lost 5 bases, leaving 11 bases of the junction unmatched. The CDR3 region has the DNA TGCGCCAGCAGGCCGGACCCGACAGGGGGCAATAGCAATCAGCCCCAGCATTTT. It yields the protein CASRPDPTGGNSNQPQHF.